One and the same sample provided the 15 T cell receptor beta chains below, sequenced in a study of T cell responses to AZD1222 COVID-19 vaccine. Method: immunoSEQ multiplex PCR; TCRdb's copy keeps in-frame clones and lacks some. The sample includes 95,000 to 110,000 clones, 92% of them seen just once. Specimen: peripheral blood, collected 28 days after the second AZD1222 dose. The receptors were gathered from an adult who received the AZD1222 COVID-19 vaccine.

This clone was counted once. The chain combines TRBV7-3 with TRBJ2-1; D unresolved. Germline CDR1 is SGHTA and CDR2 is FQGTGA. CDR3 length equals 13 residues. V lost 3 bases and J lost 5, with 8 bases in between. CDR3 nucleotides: TGTGCCAGCAGCTTTCAACAGAACAATGAGCAGTTCTTC. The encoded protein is CASSFQQNNEQFF.

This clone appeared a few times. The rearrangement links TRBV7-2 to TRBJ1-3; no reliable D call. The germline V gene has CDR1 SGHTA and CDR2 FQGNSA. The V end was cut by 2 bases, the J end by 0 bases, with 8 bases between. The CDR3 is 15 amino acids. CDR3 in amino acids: CASSLYSSSGNTIYF. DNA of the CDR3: TGTGCCAGCAGCTTATACAGCTCCTCTGGAAACACCATATATTTT. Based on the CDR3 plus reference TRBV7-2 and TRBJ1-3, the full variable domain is GAGVSQSPSNKVTEKGKDVELRCDPISGHTALYWYRQSLGQGLEFLIYFQGNSAPDKSGLPSDRFSAERTGGSVSTLTIQRTQQEDSAVYLCASSLYSSSGNTIYFGEGSWLTVV.

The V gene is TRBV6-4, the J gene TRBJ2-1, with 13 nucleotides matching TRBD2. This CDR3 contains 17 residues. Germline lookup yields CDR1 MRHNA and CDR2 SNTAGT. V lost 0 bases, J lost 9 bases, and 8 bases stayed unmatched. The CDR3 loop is CASSDSGRLAGGSEQFF. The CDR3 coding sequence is TGTGCCAGCAGTGACTCGGGGAGACTAGCGGGAGGCTCTGAGCAGTTCTTC.

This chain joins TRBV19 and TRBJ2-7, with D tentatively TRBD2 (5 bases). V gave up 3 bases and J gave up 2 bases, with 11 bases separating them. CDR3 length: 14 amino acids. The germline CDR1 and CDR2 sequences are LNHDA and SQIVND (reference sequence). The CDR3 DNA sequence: TGTGCCAGTAGTATGACTAAGTCAACCTACGAGCAGTACTTC. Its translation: CASSMTKSTYEQYF.

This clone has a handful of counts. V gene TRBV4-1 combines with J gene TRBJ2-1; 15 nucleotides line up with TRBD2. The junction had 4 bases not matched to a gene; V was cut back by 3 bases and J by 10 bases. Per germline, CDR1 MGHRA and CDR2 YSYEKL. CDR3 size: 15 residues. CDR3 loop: CASSQWTSGREEQFF. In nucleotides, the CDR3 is TGCGCCAGCAGCCAGTGGACTAGCGGGAGGGAGGAGCAGTTCTTC.

This CDR3 reads CASSFGSIKGNSPLHF. The CDR3 DNA reads as TGTGCCAGCAGTTTTGGGAGCATCAAAGGTAATTCACCCCTCCACTTT. This chain links TRBV9 with TRBJ1-6, with D hard to call. V was cut by 5 bases and J by 6 bases, with 18 bases left in between. In germline, CDR1 is SGDLS, CDR2 YYNGEE. This CDR3 comprises 16 residues.

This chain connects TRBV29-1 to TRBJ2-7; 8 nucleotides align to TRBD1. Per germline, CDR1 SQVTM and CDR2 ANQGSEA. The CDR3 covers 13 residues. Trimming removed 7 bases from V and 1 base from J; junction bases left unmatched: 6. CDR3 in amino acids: CSGGQGGSYEQYF. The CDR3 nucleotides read TGCAGCGGTGGACAGGGCGGGTCCTACGAGCAGTACTTC.

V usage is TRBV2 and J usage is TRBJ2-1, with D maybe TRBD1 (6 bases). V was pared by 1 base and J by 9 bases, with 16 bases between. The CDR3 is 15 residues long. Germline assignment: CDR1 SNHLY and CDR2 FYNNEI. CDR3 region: CASSEGTARGGEQFF. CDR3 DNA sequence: TGTGCCAGCAGTGAAGGGACAGCTCGAGGGGGTGAGCAGTTCTTC.

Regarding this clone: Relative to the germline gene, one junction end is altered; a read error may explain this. CDR3 bases: TGTGGGGACTCCACCTACGAGCAGTACTTC. It yields the protein CGDSTYEQYF. The chain couples TRBV29-1 to TRBJ2-7; D might be TRBD2 (6 bases). The CDR3 totals 10 residues. In germline, CDR1 is SQVTM, CDR2 ANQGSEA.

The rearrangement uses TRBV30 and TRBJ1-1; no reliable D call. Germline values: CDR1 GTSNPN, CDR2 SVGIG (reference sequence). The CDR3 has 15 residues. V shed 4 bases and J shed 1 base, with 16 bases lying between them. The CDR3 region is CAWTVPWQRNTEAFF. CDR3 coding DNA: TGTGCCTGGACCGTACCTTGGCAGCGGAACACTGAAGCTTTCTTT.

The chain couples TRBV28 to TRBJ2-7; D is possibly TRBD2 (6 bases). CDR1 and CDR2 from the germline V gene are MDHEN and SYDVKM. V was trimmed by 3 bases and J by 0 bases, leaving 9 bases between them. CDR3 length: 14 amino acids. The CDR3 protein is CASSLGLPSYEQYF. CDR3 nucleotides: TGTGCCAGCAGTTTGGGACTCCCCTCCTACGAGCAGTACTTC.

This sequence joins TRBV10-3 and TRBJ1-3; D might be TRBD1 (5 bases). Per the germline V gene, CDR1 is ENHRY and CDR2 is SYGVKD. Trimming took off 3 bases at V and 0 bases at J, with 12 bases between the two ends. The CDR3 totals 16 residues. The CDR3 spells CAISDPGTASGNTIYF. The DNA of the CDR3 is TGTGCCATCAGTGACCCCGGGACGGCCTCTGGAAACACCATATATTTT.

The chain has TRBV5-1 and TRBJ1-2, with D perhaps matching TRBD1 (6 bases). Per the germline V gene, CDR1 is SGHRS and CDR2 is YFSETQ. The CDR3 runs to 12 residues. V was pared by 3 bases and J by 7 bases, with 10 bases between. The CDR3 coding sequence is TGCGCCAGCAGCTCTGCAGGGGTTGGCTACACCTTC. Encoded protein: CASSSAGVGYTF.

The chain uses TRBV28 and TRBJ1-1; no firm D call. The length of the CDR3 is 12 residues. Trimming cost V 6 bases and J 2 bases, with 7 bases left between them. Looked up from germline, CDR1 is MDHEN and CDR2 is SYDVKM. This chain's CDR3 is CASREVNTEAFF. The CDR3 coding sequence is TGTGCCAGCAGGGAGGTAAACACTGAAGCTTTCTTT.

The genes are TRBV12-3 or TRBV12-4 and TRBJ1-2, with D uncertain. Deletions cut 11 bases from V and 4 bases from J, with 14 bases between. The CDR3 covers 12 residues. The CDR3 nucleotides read TGTGCCGGAAGGGCAGAAATCTATGGCTACACCTTC. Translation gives CAGRAEIYGYTF.